Listed below are T cell receptor beta chains from one sample, sequenced in a study of shared clonotypes between healthy human individuals. Sequencing used immunoSEQ multiplex PCR; TCRdb keeps in-frame clones, though not all of them. The data hold fewer than 1.6 million clones, with less than 99% observed a single time. Specimen: naive CD4+ T cells sorted from blood. These receptors came from a man aged 25 to 40 in good health. The CDR3 runs from the conserved cysteine through the conserved F or W. A D gene is named only where the DNA matches it firmly. Size is omitted from some rows. Given values are once, few, many or a class for expanded clones.

DNA: TGTGCCACCAGCAGTAAGACGGAGCAGTACTTC
CDR3: CATSSKTEQYF
size: NA
J: TRBJ2-7
D: NA
V: TRBV15

DNA: TGTGCCAGCAGCGAGGGAAGGGGCACAGATACGCAGTATTTT
CDR3: CASSEGRGTDTQYF
size: once
J: TRBJ2-3
D: NA
V: TRBV5-4

DNA: TGTGCCAGCAGCTTCGGGACAGGGAGGAACACTGAAGCTTTCTTT
CDR3: CASSFGTGRNTEAFF
size: NA
J: TRBJ1-1
D: TRBD1
V: TRBV11-2

DNA: TGTGCCAGCAGCTTATTCGGGGGAATTAGCAATCAGCCCCAGCATTTT
CDR3: CASSLFGGISNQPQHF
size: NA
J: TRBJ1-5
D: NA
V: TRBV7-2

DNA: TGTGCCAGCAGCGTCTACGGGTTGGGGCCAGATACGCAGTATTTT
CDR3: CASSVYGLGPDTQYF
size: NA
J: TRBJ2-3
D: NA
V: TRBV5-8

DNA: TGTGCCAGTAGTATAGCCCGGGACAGGGTGAGTCAGCCCCAGCATTTT
CDR3: CASSIARDRVSQPQHF
size: NA
J: TRBJ1-5
D: TRBD1
V: TRBV19

DNA: TGTGCCAGCAGCAAATGCATCGGGGAGCTGTTTTTT
CDR3: CASSKCIGELFF
size: NA
J: TRBJ2-2
D: NA
V: TRBV21-1

DNA: TGTGCCAGCAGGGAGGCAGGGATCTATGGCTACACCTTC
CDR3: CASREAGIYGYTF
size: once
J: TRBJ1-2
D: NA
V: TRBV28

DNA: TGCAGCGTTGAAGGGCGGTACTCCTACGAGCAGTACTTC
CDR3: CSVEGRYSYEQYF
size: NA
J: TRBJ2-7
D: NA
V: TRBV29-1

DNA: TGTGCCAGCAGTGCCACAGGGGAGTACGGAAAACTGTTTTTT
CDR3: CASSATGEYGKLFF
size: NA
J: TRBJ1-4
D: TRBD1
V: TRBV28

DNA: TGTGCCACCAGCAGAGCTGGCAGGGGGAACACTGAAGCTTTCTTT
CDR3: CATSRAGRGNTEAFF
size: NA
J: TRBJ1-1
D: NA
V: TRBV15

DNA: TGTGCCAGCAGCGTAGGCACCAGCACTGAAGCTTTCTTT
CDR3: CASSVGTSTEAFF
size: NA
J: TRBJ1-1
D: NA
V: TRBV9

DNA: TGTGCCAGTAGTATGAGACAGGACATAAACCAGCATTTT
CDR3: CASSMRQDINQHF
size: NA
J: TRBJ1-5
D: NA
V: TRBV19

DNA: TGTGCCAGCAGCTCTCCGGGACAGGGTGGGGTGACCCAGTACTTC
CDR3: CASSSPGQGGVTQYF
size: once
J: TRBJ2-5
D: TRBD1
V: TRBV7-2

DNA: TGTGCCAGCAGCTCGGTCAGCCAGCAAGAGACCCAGTACTTC
CDR3: CASSSVSQQETQYF
size: NA
J: TRBJ2-5
D: NA
V: TRBV5-4

DNA: TGCGCCAGCAGCTTGGGACCCCAGGGGTATACGCAGTATTTT
CDR3: CASSLGPQGYTQYF
size: NA
J: TRBJ2-3
D: NA
V: TRBV5-1

DNA: TGCGCCAGCAGCTTGTCCGTGGAAGAGACCCAGTACTTC
CDR3: CASSLSVEETQYF
size: NA
J: TRBJ2-5
D: NA
V: TRBV5-1

DNA: TGTGCCAGCAGCTTGCCCCGGACTAGCGGGAGTGAGACCCAGTACTTC
CDR3: CASSLPRTSGSETQYF
size: NA
J: TRBJ2-5
D: TRBD2
V: TRBV5-8

DNA: TGTGCCTGGACCCTAAGGGGCTACAATGAGCAGTTCTTC
CDR3: CAWTLRGYNEQFF
size: NA
J: TRBJ2-1
D: NA
V: TRBV30

DNA: TGTGCCAGCAGTTTATTATTTAGCGGGAGCTCCTACAATGAGCAGTTCTTC
CDR3: CASSLLFSGSSYNEQFF
size: NA
J: TRBJ2-1
D: TRBD2
V: TRBV28

DNA: TGTGCCTGGAGTGTATTGGGAACTCGGGGGGAGCAGTACTTC
CDR3: CAWSVLGTRGEQYF
size: NA
J: TRBJ2-7
D: NA
V: TRBV30

DNA: TGTGCCAGCAGCCTCTCCCCAGGGTCCAACTACGAGCAGTACTTC
CDR3: CASSLSPGSNYEQYF
size: NA
J: TRBJ2-7
D: NA
V: TRBV6-5

DNA: TGTGCCAGCAGCCGGACTTCGGGCAGGGGAACGACGGCTAGGGAGACCCAGTACTTC
CDR3: CASSRTSGRGTTARETQYF
size: NA
J: TRBJ2-5
D: NA
V: TRBV14

DNA: TGTGCCAGCAGTGAATGGGGGAACACTGAAGCTTTCTTT
CDR3: CASSEWGNTEAFF
size: NA
J: TRBJ1-1
D: NA
V: TRBV2

DNA: TGTGCCTGGAGGGATCGCGGGGGTTCCTACGAGCAGTACTTC
CDR3: CAWRDRGGSYEQYF
size: NA
J: TRBJ2-7
D: TRBD2
V: TRBV30

DNA: TGCAGTGCTAGTATGGATGAAGCTTTCTTT
CDR3: CSASMDEAFF
size: NA
J: TRBJ1-1
D: NA
V: TRBV20-1

DNA: TGTGCCAGCAGGTCCAGACAGAACTATGGCTACACCTTC
CDR3: CASRSRQNYGYTF
size: once
J: TRBJ1-2
D: NA
V: TRBV14

DNA: TGTGCCAGCAGCTTGGCTCGGCTAGCGGGAGCTCATACGCAGTATTTT
CDR3: CASSLARLAGAHTQYF
size: NA
J: TRBJ2-3
D: TRBD2
V: TRBV5-6

DNA: TGTGCCAGCAGGGGAGGGACAGGGGGCGCTGGGGCCAACGTCCTGACTTTC
CDR3: CASRGGTGGAGANVLTF
size: NA
J: TRBJ2-6
D: TRBD1
V: TRBV2

DNA: TGTGCCAGCAGCCGCACCCCTAGCACAGATACGCAGTATTTT
CDR3: CASSRTPSTDTQYF
size: once
J: TRBJ2-3
D: NA
V: TRBV9

DNA: TGTGCCAGCAGCTTGGGAGTGATAGCGGGGCTCGGCACAGATACGCAGTATTTT
CDR3: CASSLGVIAGLGTDTQYF
size: once
J: TRBJ2-3
D: TRBD2
V: TRBV5-5

DNA: TGTGCCAGCAGCTTAGGTCTGTCCAGGGCGGAGGGGACGCAGTATTTT
CDR3: CASSLGLSRAEGTQYF
size: NA
J: TRBJ2-3
D: NA
V: TRBV7-2

DNA: TGCGCCAGCAGCTTGGCCAGGACTAGCGAAGAGACCGGGGAGCTGTTTTTT
CDR3: CASSLARTSEETGELFF
size: NA
J: TRBJ2-2
D: TRBD2
V: TRBV5-1

DNA: TGTGCCAGCAGCGCCCGACCGGGACAGGGGCAGTACGAGCAGTACTTC
CDR3: CASSARPGQGQYEQYF
size: NA
J: TRBJ2-7
D: TRBD1
V: TRBV11-1

DNA: TGTGCCAGCACCGAATACAGGGGGCACGGTAATGAAAAACTGTTTTTT
CDR3: CASTEYRGHGNEKLFF
size: NA
J: TRBJ1-4
D: TRBD1
V: TRBV28

DNA: TGCGCCAGCAACGATCTTTACAATGAGCAGTTCTTC
CDR3: CASNDLYNEQFF
size: NA
J: TRBJ2-1
D: NA
V: TRBV5-1

DNA: TGTGCCAGCTCACCCGGGACTAGCGGGAACAATGAGCAGTTCTTC
CDR3: CASSPGTSGNNEQFF
size: once
J: TRBJ2-1
D: TRBD2
V: TRBV18

DNA: TGCAGCGTCGTGACTAGCGGGAGCACCGGGGAGCTGTTTTTT
CDR3: CSVVTSGSTGELFF
size: NA
J: TRBJ2-2
D: TRBD2
V: TRBV29-1

DNA: TGTGCCAGCAGCTTAGAACCCCCCCCCACGTTAGACGCTGGGGAGCTGTTTTTT
CDR3: CASSLEPPPTLDAGELFF
size: NA
J: TRBJ2-2
D: NA
V: TRBV11-2

DNA: TGTGCCAGCAGCTTCCGGCGCGGGGACCGCTACAATGAGCAGTTCTTC
CDR3: CASSFRRGDRYNEQFF
size: NA
J: TRBJ2-1
D: NA
V: TRBV7-2

DNA: TGTGCCAGCGTCCGGGACTTAACTACCTACGAGCAGTACTTC
CDR3: CASVRDLTTYEQYF
size: NA
J: TRBJ2-7
D: NA
V: TRBV28

DNA: TGTGCCAGCAGGGACCAGGGGGACTCTGGAAACACCATATATTTT
CDR3: CASRDQGDSGNTIYF
size: NA
J: TRBJ1-3
D: TRBD1
V: TRBV6-6

DNA: TGTGCCAGCAGCTTATTGAGACTAGCGGCTCCGGAGACCCAGTACTTC
CDR3: CASSLLRLAAPETQYF
size: NA
J: TRBJ2-5
D: TRBD2
V: TRBV7-8

DNA: TGTGCCAGCAGTGTTGCGGGAGGGAGTGGCCCTTACGAGCAGTACTTC
CDR3: CASSVAGGSGPYEQYF
size: once
J: TRBJ2-7
D: TRBD2
V: TRBV25-1

DNA: TGTGCCAGTAGTATGCCGGCAGGCTCCTACAATGAGCAGTTCTTC
CDR3: CASSMPAGSYNEQFF
size: once
J: TRBJ2-1
D: NA
V: TRBV19

DNA: TGTGCCAGCACCCCGCGCGTTCTGGCCCAGAGGGACTATGGCTACACCTTC
CDR3: CASTPRVLAQRDYGYTF
size: NA
J: TRBJ1-2
D: NA
V: TRBV16

DNA: TGCGCCAGCAGCTCGGCGGATACGCAGTATTTT
CDR3: CASSSADTQYF
size: NA
J: TRBJ2-3
D: NA
V: TRBV5-1

DNA: TGTGCCAGCAGCTTGACAGGGCGACCTAACTATGGCTACACCTTC
CDR3: CASSLTGRPNYGYTF
size: NA
J: TRBJ1-2
D: NA
V: TRBV5-4

DNA: TGTGCCAGCAGCTTCCTGCGGGAAGAGACCCAGTACTTC
CDR3: CASSFLREETQYF
size: once
J: TRBJ2-5
D: NA
V: TRBV13

DNA: TGTGCCAGCAGCTTAGGCTCCCATATGAGTTTACGGCCCTACGAGCAGTACTTC
CDR3: CASSLGSHMSLRPYEQYF
size: once
J: TRBJ2-7
D: NA
V: TRBV7-9

DNA: TGTGCCAGCAGCCAAGATGGAACCTACGAGCAGTACTTC
CDR3: CASSQDGTYEQYF
size: NA
J: TRBJ2-7
D: NA
V: TRBV14

DNA: TGTGCCAGTAGTTCCAATAATCTCGCCTTAGGACTGTTTTTT
CDR3: CASSSNNLALGLFF
size: NA
J: TRBJ1-4
D: NA
V: TRBV19

DNA: TGCGCCAGCGGGCCGCAGGGTAGTTTCGATGAGCAGTTCTTC
CDR3: CASGPQGSFDEQFF
size: NA
J: TRBJ2-1
D: NA
V: TRBV5-1

DNA: TGTGCCAGCAGTTCGACAGGGTACGCTGGCTACACCTTC
CDR3: CASSSTGYAGYTF
size: NA
J: TRBJ1-2
D: TRBD1
V: TRBV5-4

DNA: TGCAGCGTTGAGACGACGGATACGCAGTATTTT
CDR3: CSVETTDTQYF
size: NA
J: TRBJ2-3
D: NA
V: TRBV29-1